These 8 T cell receptor beta chains share one sample of origin, sequenced in a study of cytomegalovirus exposure and HLA in healthy donors. The data were produced by immunoSEQ multiplex PCR, yet TCRdb's version contains in-frame clones alone and is incomplete. The profile shows fewer than 200,000 clones, approximately 84% of them singletons. Input material: PBMCs. These receptors were obtained from a woman aged 18-29 years in good health and CMV-seropositive.

The rearrangement joins TRBV7-8 to TRBJ2-1, with 12 bases identical to TRBD2. Trimming at V came to 1 base and at J to 3 bases, leaving 7 bases not matched to a gene. The CDR3 loop spans 18 amino acids. Germline values: CDR1 SGHVS, CDR2 FQNEAQ. The CDR3 loop reads CASSLVLAGGRSYNEQFF. The CDR3 DNA reads TGTGCCAGCAGCTTAGTCCTAGCGGGGGGGCGAAGCTACAATGAGCAGTTCTTC.

V is TRBV15 and J is TRBJ2-1, with a tentative D call TRBD1 (5 bases). The CDR3 extends over 12 amino acids. From germline, CDR1 is LNHNV and CDR2 YYDKDF (reference sequence). Trimming left V 7 bases short and J 7 bases short, with 11 bases between. CDR3 nucleotide sequence: TGTGCCACCACCGGGCAGGGAAATGAGCAGTTCTTC. It encodes CATTGQGNEQFF.

The chain employs TRBV5-4 and TRBJ1-1; D unresolved. Trimming removed 4 bases at V and 1 base at J, with 11 bases between. This CDR3 has 14 residues. Germline V gene lookup returns CDR1 SGHNT and CDR2 YYREEE (reference sequence). The CDR3 is CASSVRLRNTEAFF. For the CDR3, the DNA is TGTGCCAGCAGCGTCCGTTTGAGGAACACTGAAGCTTTCTTT.

The J gene is TRBJ1-1, the V gene TRBV2; D possibly corresponds to TRBD1 (5 bases). V was trimmed by 3 bases and J by 10 bases, leaving 12 bases between them. CDR3 length equals 12 residues. Germline values: CDR1 SNHLY, CDR2 FYNNEI. In nucleotides, the CDR3 is TGTGCCAGCAGTGAGGTTCAGGGAGGAGCTTTCTTT. This codes for CASSEVQGGAFF. The full variable domain, in which reference TRBV2 and TRBJ1-1 provide the parts outside the CDR3, is EPEVTQTPSHQVTQMGQEVILRCVPISNHLYFYWYRQILGQKVEFLVSFYNNEISEKSEIFDDQFSVERPDGSNFTLKIRSTKLEDSAMYFCASSEVQGGAFFGQGTRLTVV.

The DNA of the CDR3 is TGTGCCAGCAGCGCGGGGACAGGGACGGTGGACGAGCAGTACTTC. Its translation is CASSAGTGTVDEQYF. The V call is TRBV9, the J call TRBJ2-7; TRBD1 agrees at 9 bases. Germline V lookup: CDR1 SGDLS, CDR2 YYNGEE. CDR3 size: 15 residues. After removal of 3 bases from V and 5 bases from J, the junction contained 9 bases not matched to a gene.

This rearrangement joins TRBV4-1 to TRBJ2-6; tentatively, D is TRBD1 (6 bases). The germline V gene has CDR1 MGHRA and CDR2 YSYEKL. The V end lost 6 bases, the J end lost 4 bases, and 13 bases lay between the germline ends. The CDR3 loop spans 15 amino acids. Here the CDR3 DNA reads TGCGCCAGCAGAGATCCAGGGGCCGGGGCCAACGTCCTGACTTTC. This translates into CASRDPGAGANVLTF.

The rearrangement links TRBV12-5 to TRBJ1-2; D possibly corresponds to TRBD1 (5 bases). In germline, CDR1 is LGHNT, CDR2 FRNRAP. The CDR3 has 17 residues. The V gene lost 7 bases and the J gene lost 0 bases, with 21 bases spanning the gap. In DNA, the CDR3 is TGTGCTAGTGATGGGGTAGGGGTCACTTCCCCTAACTATGGCTACACCTTC. Translated: CASDGVGVTSPNYGYTF.

In this sample, this clone turned up once. This chain links TRBV7-9 with TRBJ1-2; D remains unclear. Germline V gives CDR1 SEHNR, CDR2 FQNEAQ (reference sequence). Between the trimmed V and J ends, which lost 0 bases and 4 bases, there was a span of 9 bases. The CDR3 is 14 amino acids. The CDR3 protein is CASSLAGASYGYTF. The CDR3 DNA follows: TGTGCCAGCAGCTTAGCAGGAGCAAGCTATGGCTACACCTTC.